This T cell receptor beta chain came from a study of blood T cell repertoires in COVID-19. Looking at the study overall: The analysed material was cDNA or gDNA that came from T cells, B-cell-depleted T cells, or PBMCs.

Seattle researchers signed up patients amid active infection and tracked them longitudinally. Some clones are missing from TCRdb's copy, which holds only in-frame ones; the method was immunoSEQ multiplex PCR. The repertoire holds around 190,000 clones, with around 86% as singletons. The CDR3 length is 17 residues. The chain recombines TRBV21-1 with TRBJ2-5; the D call TRBD2 from the table was never checked on the DNA. TRBV21-1 is labeled a pseudogene. The receptor was derived from a woman in her 70s with COVID-19, enrolled during active disease. Sequencing used peripheral blood. The CDR3 DNA is TGTGCCAGCAGCAAACGTGGGAGGGCGGGGACACAAGAGACCCAGTACTTC. Translating it yields CASSKRGRAGTQETQYF.